The entry below gives a single T cell receptor (beta chain) sequence along with its context. Trimming at V came to 9 bases and at J to 4 bases, leaving 8 bases not matched to a gene. The CDR3 length is 13 residues. CDR1 is LNHDA, CDR2 SQIVND, per germline (reference sequence). Each ophthalmopathy patient scored at least 3 on the Clinical Activity Score and at least 4 on NOSPECS grade, with duration under 3 months. The source of the sample is a study of T cells in Graves' hyperthyroidism and ophthalmopathy. Study-wide background: Peripheral blood was acquired at first diagnosis, ahead of any therapy whatsoever.

What was amplified from RNA transcripts were TCR beta CDR3 regions. HTBI primers drove first-round RT-PCR of the TCR CDR3. TCRdb re-derived calls from the multiplex PCR reads in MiXCR, one entry per CDR3 protein. This table holds roughly 240,000 distinct CDR3 sequences, roughly 22% found once. Sequencing used blood. The sequence was collected from a woman in her 40s with Graves' ophthalmopathy. The rearrangement uses TRBV19 and TRBJ2-7; 8 positions match TRBD1. The CDR3: CASNRQGSYEQYF. For the CDR3, the DNA is TGTGCCAGCAATAGACAGGGGTCGTACGAGCAGTACTTC.